A selection of T cell receptor beta chains follows, all from one sample in a study of T-cell memory formation after mild COVID-19. One entry per CDR3 protein results from TCRdb running MiXCR on the 5' RACE reads. The repertoire has around 150,000 distinct CDR3 sequences, roughly 15% of them found once; the top ten carry less than 15%. The sequencing sample was made of PBMCs or a T cell subset sorted from them (not recorded which). These receptor sequences come from an adult woman who had mild COVID-19 (a few samples of this study predate the infection). Cell type and time point are not known. Each CDR3 is given with its conserved first and last residue. D genes are given only for firm matches. A row's size may be missing; if present it is once, few, many or a size class.

d_call j_call v_call clone_size cdr3_nt cdr3_aa
TRBD2 TRBJ2-5 TRBV6-2/TRBV6-3 . TGTGCCACAGGACTAGCGGTCCGGGGGACCCAGTACTTC CATGLAVRGTQYF
TRBD1 TRBJ2-7 TRBV3-1 . TGTGCCAGCAGCCAACAAACAGGGGCCTACGAGCAGTACTTC CASSQQTGAYEQYF
TRBD1 TRBJ1-5 TRBV9 many TGTGCCAGCAGCCCCGGACAGGGGCATCAGCCCCAGCATTTT CASSPGQGHQPQHF
TRBD2 TRBJ2-2 TRBV5-1 . TGCGCCAGCAGTCGGGGGGACCGGAACACCGGGGAGCTGTTTTTT CASSRGDRNTGELFF
TRBD2 TRBJ2-1 TRBV2 . TGTGCCAGCTGGACTAGCGATCCAGGCGAGCAGTTCTTC CASWTSDPGEQFF
. TRBJ2-3 TRBV7-9 . TGTGCCAGCGACTACCTCAGGGAATCCCGAGGGTTT CASDYLRESRGF
TRBD2 TRBJ2-1 TRBV5-4 . TGTGCCAGCAGCTTGGCTTCGAGCGGGGCCTACAATGAGCAGTTCTTC CASSLASSGAYNEQFF
TRBD1 TRBJ2-5 TRBV10-2 . TGCGCCAGCAGCGGGCTCACGGGACAGGGGGCGCGTGAGACCCAGTACTTC CASSGLTGQGARETQYF
TRBD2 TRBJ2-2 TRBV27 few TGTGCCAGCAGTTCACTAGCGGGAGGCCGGGAGCTGTTTTTT CASSSLAGGRELFF
TRBD1 TRBJ2-6 TRBV7-8 . TGTGCCAGCAGCTTAGCGTGGACAGGGAAGTCTGGGGCCAACGTCCTGACTTTC CASSLAWTGKSGANVLTF
. TRBJ1-3 TRBV3-1 few TGTGCCAGCAGCCCCTCGGCCACCTCTGGAAACACCATATATTTT CASSPSATSGNTIYF
. TRBJ1-2 TRBV24-1 few TGTGCCACCAGTGAGCGGGGGCCGGTTGACAGGTCTTGCGGCTACACCTTC CATSERGPVDRSCGYTF
. TRBJ2-3 TRBV5-6 few TGTGCCAGCCAGGGAGGCACAGATACGCAGTATTTT CASQGGTDTQYF
TRBD1 TRBJ2-7 TRBV10-3 many TGTGCCATCAGGGGACAGGGGACGAACGACGAGCAGTACTTC CAIRGQGTNDEQYF
TRBD2 TRBJ2-2 TRBV7-8 few TGTGCCAGCAGCTTAGATCCCGGTTGGGCGGGAGGCAGAACCGGGGAGCTGTTTTTT CASSLDPGWAGGRTGELFF
TRBD1 TRBJ1-6 TRBV19 few TGTGCCAGTAGTTTGACAGGGAGTGACTCACCCCTCCACTTT CASSLTGSDSPLHF
. TRBJ2-2 TRBV12-3/TRBV12-4 . TGTGCCAGCAGTTTTTTTGAGGGCTTGGGCTCTAACGGCGGGGAGCTGTTTTTT CASSFFEGLGSNGGELFF
TRBD1 TRBJ2-2 TRBV12-3/TRBV12-4 . TGTGCCAGCAGTTTGCCCGGACAGGGGGCCCCCTCCACCGGGGAGCTGTTTTTT CASSLPGQGAPSTGELFF
TRBD2 TRBJ2-5 TRBV10-3 . TGTGCCATCAGTGACTCGACTAGCGCAGAGACCCAGTACTTC CAISDSTSAETQYF
TRBD2 TRBJ2-3 TRBV5-1 . TGCGCCAGCAGATTATTTAGCGGGGGGGCCACAGATACGCAGTATTTT CASRLFSGGATDTQYF
TRBD2 TRBJ2-1 TRBV4-3 . TGCGCCAGCAGCCAAGGTTGGCGGGGGTCCTTCAATGAGCAGTTCTTC CASSQGWRGSFNEQFF
TRBD2 TRBJ2-5 TRBV5-6 . TGTGCCAGCAGCTTGGGTAGCGGGAGACAAGAGACCCAGTACTTC CASSLGSGRQETQYF
. TRBJ2-7 TRBV4-1 few TGCGCCAGCAGCCAAGGGTCTACCTACGAGCAGTACTTC CASSQGSTYEQYF
. TRBJ2-3 TRBV11-3 few TGTGCCAGCAGCTCCTACCGGCGGGACTCCCCAAGGTGGGCAGATACGCAGTATTTT CASSSYRRDSPRWADTQYF
. TRBJ1-1 TRBV20-1 . TGCAGTGCTAGAGTGGGTCCCTCAATGAACACTGAAGCTTTCTTT CSARVGPSMNTEAFF
. TRBJ2-7 TRBV20-1 . TGCAGTGCCAAGTTGGTAGGGGATCACGAGCAGTACTTC CSAKLVGDHEQYF
TRBD2 TRBJ2-1 TRBV12-3/TRBV12-4 . TGTGCCAGCAGTCTTCCTAGTGCCGGGGGGAATGAGCAGTTCTTC CASSLPSAGGNEQFF
. TRBJ1-3 TRBV3-1 few TGTGCCAGCAGCCAAAATCCAGGGTTCTCTGGAAACACCATATATTTT CASSQNPGFSGNTIYF
TRBD1 TRBJ2-3 TRBV6-6 few TGTGCCAGCGGCAGGACAGGGCCCACAGATACGCAGTATTTT CASGRTGPTDTQYF
TRBD2 TRBJ2-3 TRBV5-1 many TGCGCCAGCAGCTTGGAGGGGTCTAGCGGGCACCCTTTCACAGATACGCAGTATTTT CASSLEGSSGHPFTDTQYF
. TRBJ2-3 TRBV21-1 . TGTGCCAGCAGCAACTCTGCTTTACCCTTCACAGATACGCAGTATTTT CASSNSALPFTDTQYF
TRBD2 TRBJ2-7 TRBV4-3 few TGCGCCAGCAGCCAGGAACTAGCGGGAGGCCTCTCCTACGAGCAGTACTTC CASSQELAGGLSYEQYF
. TRBJ2-2 TRBV7-9 . TGTGCCAGCAGCCCCGGCGGGCACACCGGGGAGCTGTTTTTT CASSPGGHTGELFF
TRBD1 TRBJ1-2 TRBV20-1 . TGCAGAGCAACGAAGGGGGCCTTTGGCTACACCTTC CRATKGAFGYTF
. TRBJ1-6 TRBV7-6 . TGTGCCAGCAGCTTAGGACAGACTAATTCACCCCTCCACTTT CASSLGQTNSPLHF
TRBD1 TRBJ1-4 TRBV5-4 . TGTGCCAGCAGCCTTAGGGGGCAGGGGAGCGAAAAACTGTTTTTT CASSLRGQGSEKLFF
. TRBJ2-3 TRBV7-6 few TGTGCCAGCAGCTTAGGGCTAAGGGTGGCAGATACGCAGTATTTT CASSLGLRVADTQYF
TRBD1 TRBJ1-1 TRBV20-1 few TGCAGTGCTAGGAATCTCCTAATAGACAGGGCTGGACGGGTGAACACTGAAGCTTTCTTT CSARNLLIDRAGRVNTEAFF
. TRBJ1-2 TRBV7-9 . TGTGCCAGCAGCTCTGGACAGCTCTATGGCTACACCTTC CASSSGQLYGYTF
. TRBJ2-7 TRBV12-3/TRBV12-4 . TGTGCCAGCAGTTTTTCGGCACTAGCAGGCCCCGAGCAGTACTTC CASSFSALAGPEQYF
TRBD1 TRBJ2-7 TRBV5-1 few TGCGCCAGCAGCTCCGGGACAGGGGATCACGAGCAGTACTTC CASSSGTGDHEQYF
. TRBJ1-1 TRBV5-1 . TGCGCCAGCAGCGGAGGAGTGGAGGACGCTGAAGCTTTCTTT CASSGGVEDAEAFF
. TRBJ2-7 TRBV10-3 many TGTGCCATCAGTAACGGACCCCCCTCCTACGAGCAGTACTTC CAISNGPPSYEQYF
TRBD1 TRBJ1-1 TRBV5-1 many TGTGCCAGCAGCTTCGGACAGGGGGACACTGAAGCTTTCTTT CASSFGQGDTEAFF
TRBD1 TRBJ1-6 TRBV7-2 few TGTGCCAGCAGCTATCGGGACAGACAAATTCCACCCCTCCACTTT CASSYRDRQIPPLHF
TRBD1 TRBJ1-2 TRBV6-4 . TGTGCCAGCAGTGACCGCTCCCAGGGGGACTATGGCTACACCTTC CASSDRSQGDYGYTF
TRBD1 TRBJ2-1 TRBV7-8 . TGTGCCAGCAGCTTAGGGACAGGGGTCAATGAGCAGTTCTTC CASSLGTGVNEQFF
. TRBJ1-2 TRBV19 . TGTGCCAGTAGTACTAGACAAGTCTATGGCTACACCTTC CASSTRQVYGYTF
TRBD1 TRBJ2-7 TRBV12-3/TRBV12-4 few TGTGCCAGCAGTTTGGGACAGGGGATGGAGTGGTACTTC CASSLGQGMEWYF
TRBD2 TRBJ2-7 TRBV29-1 few TGCAGCGCCCGGGAGGGGGGCAGGTACGAGCAGTACTTC CSAREGGRYEQYF
. TRBJ2-6 TRBV11-2 few TGTGCCAGCAGCTTAGGGCGGGGAGGTTCTGGGGCCAACGTCCTGACTTTC CASSLGRGGSGANVLTF
. TRBJ1-1 TRBV12-3/TRBV12-4 . TGTGCCAGCAGTTTCGCGGGGGCGCAGACTGAAGCTTTCTTT CASSFAGAQTEAFF
TRBD2 TRBJ2-1 TRBV12-3/TRBV12-4 few TGTGCCAGCAGCATGCTAGCGGAGGGTGAGCAGTTCTTC CASSMLAEGEQFF
. TRBJ2-2 TRBV7-6 many TGTGCCAGCAGCAGCGGGCATCTCACCGGGGAGCTGTTTTTT CASSSGHLTGELFF
. TRBJ2-5 TRBV11-2 . TGTGCCAGCAGCGGCCTGGGCGGGGAAGCCCAGTACTTC CASSGLGGEAQYF
TRBD1 TRBJ2-7 TRBV19 . TGTGCCAGTAGTACCAACCGGGACAGGGGCGGCTACGAGCAGTACTTC CASSTNRDRGGYEQYF